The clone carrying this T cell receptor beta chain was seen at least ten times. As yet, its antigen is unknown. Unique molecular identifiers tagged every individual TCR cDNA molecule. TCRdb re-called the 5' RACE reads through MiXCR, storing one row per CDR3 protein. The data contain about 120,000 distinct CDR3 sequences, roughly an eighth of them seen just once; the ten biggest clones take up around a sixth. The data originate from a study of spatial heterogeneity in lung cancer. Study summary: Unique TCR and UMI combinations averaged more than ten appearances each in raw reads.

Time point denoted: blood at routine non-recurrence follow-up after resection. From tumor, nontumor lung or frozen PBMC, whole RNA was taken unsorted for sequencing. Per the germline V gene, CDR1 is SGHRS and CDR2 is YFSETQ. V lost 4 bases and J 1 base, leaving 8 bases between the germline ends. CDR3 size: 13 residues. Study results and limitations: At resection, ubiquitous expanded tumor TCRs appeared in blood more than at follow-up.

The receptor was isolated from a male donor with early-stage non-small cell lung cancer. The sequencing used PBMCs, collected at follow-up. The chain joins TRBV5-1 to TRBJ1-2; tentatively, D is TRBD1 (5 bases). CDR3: CASSRDGNYGYTF. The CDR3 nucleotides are TGCGCCAGCAGCAGGGACGGTAACTATGGCTACACCTTC.